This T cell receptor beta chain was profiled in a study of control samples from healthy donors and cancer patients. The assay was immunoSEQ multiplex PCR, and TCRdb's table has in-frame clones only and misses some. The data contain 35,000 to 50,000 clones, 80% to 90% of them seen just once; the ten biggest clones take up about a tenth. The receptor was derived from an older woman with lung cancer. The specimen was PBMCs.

Here the CDR3 reads CASSTRTSGSFSYNEQFF. The CDR3 DNA reads TGTGCCAGCAGCACGCGGACTAGCGGGAGTTTCTCCTACAATGAGCAGTTCTTC. J is TRBJ2-1 and V is TRBV9, with 13 nucleotides matching TRBD2. The ends lost 4 bases at V and 0 bases at J; junction bases unmatched: 7. The CDR3 totals 18 residues. Germline loops: CDR1 SGDLS, CDR2 YYNGEE.